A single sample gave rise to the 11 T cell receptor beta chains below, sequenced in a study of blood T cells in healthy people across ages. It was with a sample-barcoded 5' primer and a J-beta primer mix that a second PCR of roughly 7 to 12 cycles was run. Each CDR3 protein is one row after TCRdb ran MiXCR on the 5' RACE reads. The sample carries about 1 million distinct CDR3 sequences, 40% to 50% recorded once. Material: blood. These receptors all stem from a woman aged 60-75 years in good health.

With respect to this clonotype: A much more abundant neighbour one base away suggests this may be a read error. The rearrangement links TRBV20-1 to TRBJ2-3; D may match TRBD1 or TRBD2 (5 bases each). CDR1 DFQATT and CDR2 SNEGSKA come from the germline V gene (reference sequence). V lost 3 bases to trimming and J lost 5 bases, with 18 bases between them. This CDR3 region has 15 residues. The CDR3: CSASEPRGRIDTQYF. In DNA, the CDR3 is TGCAGTGCTAGCGAGCCGAGGGGCCGCATAGATACGCAGTATTTT.

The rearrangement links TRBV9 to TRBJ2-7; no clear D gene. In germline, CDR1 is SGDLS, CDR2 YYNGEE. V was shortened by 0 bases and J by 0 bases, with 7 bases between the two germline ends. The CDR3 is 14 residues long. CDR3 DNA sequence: TGTGCCAGCAGCGTAGCTGCCTTCTCCTACGAGCAGTACTTC. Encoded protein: CASSVAAFSYEQYF. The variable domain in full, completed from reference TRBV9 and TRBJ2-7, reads DSGVTQTPKHLITATGQRVTLRCSPRSGDLSVYWYQQSLDQGLQFLIQYYNGEERAKGNILERFSAQQFPDLHSELNLSSLELGDSALYFCASSVAAFSYEQYFGPGTRLTVT.

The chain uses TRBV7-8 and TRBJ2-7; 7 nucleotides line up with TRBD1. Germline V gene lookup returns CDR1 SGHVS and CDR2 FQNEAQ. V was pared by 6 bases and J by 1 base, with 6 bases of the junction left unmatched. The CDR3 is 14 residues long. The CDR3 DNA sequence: TGTGCCAGCAGTTACAGGACAGGATCCTACGAGCAGTACTTC. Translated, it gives CASSYRTGSYEQYF.

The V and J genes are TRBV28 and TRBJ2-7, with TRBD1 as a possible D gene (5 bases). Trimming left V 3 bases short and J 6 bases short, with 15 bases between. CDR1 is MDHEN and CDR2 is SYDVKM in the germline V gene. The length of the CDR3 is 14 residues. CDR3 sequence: CASSFLSQGGEQYF. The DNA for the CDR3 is TGTGCCAGCAGTTTCCTCAGTCAGGGCGGCGAGCAGTACTTC.

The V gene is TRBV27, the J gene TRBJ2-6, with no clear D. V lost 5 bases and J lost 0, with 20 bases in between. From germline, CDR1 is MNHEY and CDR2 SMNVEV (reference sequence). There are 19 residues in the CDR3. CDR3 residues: CASSLYSLYRSSGANVLTF. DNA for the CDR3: TGTGCCAGCAGTCTATACTCCCTTTACAGAAGCTCTGGGGCCAACGTCCTGACTTTC.

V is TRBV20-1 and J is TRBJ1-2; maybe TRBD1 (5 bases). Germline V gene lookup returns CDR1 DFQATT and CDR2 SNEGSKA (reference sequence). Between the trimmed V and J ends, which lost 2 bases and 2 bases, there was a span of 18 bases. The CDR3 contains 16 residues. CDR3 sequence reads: CSARPPGAGTNYGYTF. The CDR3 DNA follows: TGCAGTGCTAGACCGCCTGGGGCAGGGACCAACTATGGCTACACCTTC.

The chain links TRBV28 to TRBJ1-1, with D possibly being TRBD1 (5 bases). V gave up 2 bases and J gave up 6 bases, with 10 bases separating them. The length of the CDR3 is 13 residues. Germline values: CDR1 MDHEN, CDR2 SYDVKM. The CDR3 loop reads CASSLLGAAEAFF. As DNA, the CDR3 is TGTGCCAGCAGTTTACTAGGGGCGGCTGAAGCTTTCTTT.

The DNA of the CDR3 is TGTGCCAGCAGTTACTCTAGGAGCAGTAGCTCCTACGAGCAGTACTTC. Its protein is CASSYSRSSSSYEQYF. The V gene is TRBV6-6, the J gene TRBJ2-7, with D unclear. V lost 0 bases, J lost 0 bases, and 12 bases lay in between. Germline V gene sequence: CDR1 MNHNY, CDR2 SVGAGI (reference sequence). This CDR3 region has 16 residues.

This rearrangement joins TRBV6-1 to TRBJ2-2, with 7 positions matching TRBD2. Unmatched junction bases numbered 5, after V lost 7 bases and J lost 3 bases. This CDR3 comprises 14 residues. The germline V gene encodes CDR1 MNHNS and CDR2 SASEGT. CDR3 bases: TGTGCCAGCAACCTGCGGGAGTACACCGGGGAGCTGTTTTTT. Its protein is CASNLREYTGELFF.

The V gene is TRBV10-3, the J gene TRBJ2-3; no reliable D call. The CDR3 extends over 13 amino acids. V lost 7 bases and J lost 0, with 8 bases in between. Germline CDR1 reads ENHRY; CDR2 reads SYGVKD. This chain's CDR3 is CAIMASSTDTQYF. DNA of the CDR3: TGTGCCATCATGGCATCTAGCACAGATACGCAGTATTTT.

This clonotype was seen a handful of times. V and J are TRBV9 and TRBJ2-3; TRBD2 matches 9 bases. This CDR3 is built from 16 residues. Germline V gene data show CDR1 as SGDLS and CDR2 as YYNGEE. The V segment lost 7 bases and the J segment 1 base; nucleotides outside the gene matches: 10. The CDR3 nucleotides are TGTGCCAGCGGCCTAGCGGGACACGGGGGCACAGATACGCAGTATTTT. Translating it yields CASGLAGHGGTDTQYF.